Following are 26 T cell receptor beta chains from one sample sequenced in a study of blood T cell repertoires in COVID-19. Sequencing used immunoSEQ multiplex PCR; TCRdb keeps in-frame clones, though not all of them. The data show fewer than 150,000 clones, with 84% seen just once and about 1.5% held by the top ten. The material sequenced was PBMCs or T cells enriched from blood (not recorded which). The receptors were gathered from a woman younger than 35 who had been exposed to COVID-19.

The chain recombines TRBV5-1 with TRBJ1-3, with D perhaps TRBD1 (5 bases). This CDR3 contains 14 residues. V lost 6 bases to trimming and J lost 4 bases, with 14 bases between them. From germline, CDR1 is SGHRS and CDR2 YFSETQ. In DNA form, the CDR3 reads TGCGCCAGCACACCCGGACAAGGAGGAAACACCATATATTTT. Translated: CASTPGQGGNTIYF.

This sequence joins TRBV19 and TRBJ1-5; 8 positions agree with TRBD1. The J segment lost 6 bases and the V segment lost 3 bases, leaving 4 bases of the junction unmatched. This CDR3 comprises 14 residues. Germline V CDR1 and CDR2: LNHDA, SQIVND (reference sequence). The CDR3 sequence is CASSIGQGGQPQHF. The CDR3 DNA follows: TGTGCCAGTAGTATCGGACAGGGTGGTCAGCCCCAGCATTTT.

This sequence joins TRBV7-9 and TRBJ1-2; 8 positions match TRBD1. V lost 2 bases to trimming and J lost 7 bases; unmatched junction nucleotides: 0. Germline V lookup: CDR1 SEHNR, CDR2 FQNEAQ (reference sequence). This CDR3 comprises 12 residues. CDR3 sequence reads: CASSLQGAGYTF. The CDR3 coding sequence is TGTGCCAGCAGCTTACAGGGGGCTGGCTACACCTTC.

The CDR3 DNA sequence: TGCGCCAGCAGCCCTGTGGACAGGTCCAATTCACCCCTCCACTTT. It is translated as CASSPVDRSNSPLHF. V usage is TRBV5-1 and J usage is TRBJ1-6; 7 positions match TRBD1. Trimming took 4 bases from V and 7 from J; bases not matched to a gene: 8. This CDR3 is 15 amino acids long. Germline values: CDR1 SGHRS, CDR2 YFSETQ.

The chain combines TRBV7-2 with TRBJ2-3, with 10 bases matching TRBD2. Germline loops: CDR1 SGHTA, CDR2 FQGNSA. After removal of 0 bases from V and 4 bases from J, the junction contained 7 bases not matched to a gene. This CDR3 region has 17 residues. The DNA for the CDR3 is TGTGCCAGCAGCTTAGCTAGCTCTAGCGGGAGCTCAGATACGCAGTATTTT. Its protein product is CASSLASSSGSSDTQYF. Variable domain in full (rest from reference TRBV7-2 and TRBJ2-3): GAGVSQSPSNKVTEKGKDVELRCDPISGHTALYWYRQSLGQGLEFLIYFQGNSAPDKSGLPSDRFSAERTGGSVSTLTIQRTQQEDSAVYLCASSLASSSGSSDTQYFGPGTRLTVL.

The V and J genes are TRBV21-1 and TRBJ2-7; the D call of TRBD1 is as the table states it, not checked on the DNA. TRBV21-1 is listed as a pseudogene. The CDR3 consists of 15 residues. For the CDR3, the DNA is TGTGCCAGCAGCATTCGACAGGGCCTCTCGTACGAGCAGTACTTC. This gives the protein CASSIRQGLSYEQYF.

The V call is TRBV7-9, the J call TRBJ1-6; 8 bases match TRBD1. CDR3 size: 16 residues. The J segment lost 6 bases and the V segment lost 4 bases, leaving 8 bases of the junction unmatched. The germline V gene encodes CDR1 SEHNR and CDR2 FQNEAQ (reference sequence). CDR3 loop: CASSYQPQGVNSPLHF. The CDR3 DNA sequence: TGTGCCAGCAGCTACCAACCACAGGGGGTTAATTCACCCCTCCACTTT.

This chain connects TRBV19 to TRBJ2-1; D is undetermined. The CDR3 is 16 residues long. The V end was cut by 5 bases, the J end by 5 bases, with 19 bases between. The V gene's germline CDR1 is LNHDA and CDR2 SQIVND (reference sequence). The CDR3 sequence is CASSEWRSTKNNEQFF. CDR3 DNA sequence: TGTGCCAGTAGTGAGTGGCGGTCTACGAAGAACAATGAGCAGTTCTTC.

V and J are TRBV27 and TRBJ1-6; D gene unclear. V was pared by 5 bases and J by 0 bases, with 14 bases between. Germline V gene lookup returns CDR1 MNHEY and CDR2 SMNVEV (reference sequence). The length of the CDR3 is 17 residues. CDR3 loop: CASSPDSPSSYNSPLHF. The CDR3 DNA sequence: TGTGCCAGCAGTCCCGACTCACCGAGCTCCTATAATTCACCCCTCCACTTT.

In its sample, this clone was seen once. V usage is TRBV18 and J usage is TRBJ2-5; a weak D match, TRBD2 (6 bases). Germline V gene data show CDR1 as KGHSH and CDR2 as LQKENI. V gave up 3 bases and J gave up 2 bases, with 10 bases separating them. The CDR3 extends over 14 amino acids. CDR3 loop: CASSPRREQETQYF. The CDR3 DNA reads as TGTGCCAGCTCACCTAGGCGGGAACAAGAGACCCAGTACTTC.

The CDR3 coding sequence is TGCGCCAGCAGCCCTTCGGGACTAGCGGGAGGTGAGCAGTACTTC. This sequence encodes CASSPSGLAGGEQYF. V is TRBV4-1 and J is TRBJ2-7; 15 bases are shared with TRBD2. Germline CDR1 reads MGHRA; CDR2 reads YSYEKL. Trimming cost V 4 bases and J 7 bases; bases outside gene matches: 5. This CDR3 region has 15 residues.

CDR3 in DNA: TGTGCCAGCAGCTTAAAACAGAACACCGGGGAGCTGTTTTTT. Translation gives CASSLKQNTGELFF. The chain combines TRBV7-9 with TRBJ2-2; D unresolved. Between the trimmed V and J ends, which lost 2 bases and 1 base, there was a span of 5 bases. The CDR3 has 14 amino acids. CDR1 SEHNR and CDR2 FQNEAQ come from the germline V gene (reference sequence).

The chain recombines TRBV27 with TRBJ1-6, with TRBD1 as a possible D gene (6 bases). The ends were cut back, 5 bases at V and 4 bases at J, with 18 bases in the middle. Germline V gene data show CDR1 as MNHEY and CDR2 as SMNVEV (reference sequence). There are 17 residues in the CDR3. In nucleotides, the CDR3 is TGTGCCAGCAGTCACCTTGGGGAGGGGGGATATAATTCACCCCTCCACTTT. This encodes CASSHLGEGGYNSPLHF.

V usage is TRBV13 and J usage is TRBJ1-1; D not resolved. With 5 bases removed from V and 2 bases from J, the gap between germline ends came to 12 bases. The V gene's germline CDR1 is PRHDT and CDR2 FYEKMQ (reference sequence). This CDR3 region has 14 residues. CDR3 sequence: CASSPRPINTEAFF. CDR3 DNA: TGTGCCAGCAGCCCTAGGCCAATTAACACTGAAGCTTTCTTT.

J is TRBJ1-1 and V is TRBV2, with a weak D call TRBD1 (5 bases). V lost 5 bases and J lost 7, with 23 bases in between. The CDR3 consists of 16 residues. Germline-derived CDR1 and CDR2 are SNHLY and FYNNEI. The CDR3 sequence: CASSSPMTVLSIEAFF. CDR3 nucleotides: TGTGCCAGCAGTTCCCCCATGACAGTCCTGTCTATTGAAGCTTTCTTT.

The chain couples TRBV6-5 to TRBJ1-2; 7 bases map to TRBD1. The CDR3 length is 14 residues. CDR1 and CDR2 from the germline V gene are MNHEY and SVGAGI. V shed 8 bases and J 8 bases; nucleotides not matched to a gene: 14. In DNA, the CDR3 is TGTGCCAGCGTTGGGGGACAGCCGGCTCGCGGCTACACCTTC. This sequence encodes CASVGGQPARGYTF.

This rearrangement joins TRBV7-2 to TRBJ2-7; TRBD1 aligns across 9 bases. The trim removed 5 bases at V and 3 bases at J, leaving 5 bases unmatched. Per the germline V gene, CDR1 is SGHTA and CDR2 is FQGNSA. This CDR3 spans 14 amino acids. The CDR3 sequence: CASSTGTGYYEQYF. In DNA, the CDR3 is TGTGCCAGCAGCACCGGGACAGGGTACTACGAGCAGTACTTC.

V gene TRBV7-2 combines with J gene TRBJ2-7, with 7 bases fitting TRBD2. This CDR3 has 16 amino acids. Trimming removed 6 bases from V and 2 bases from J; junction bases left unmatched: 13. CDR1 and CDR2 (germline): SGHTA, FQGNSA. CDR3 protein: CASRRSAGDVAYEQYF. The CDR3 coding sequence is TGTGCCAGCAGACGGTCTGCGGGAGACGTCGCCTACGAGCAGTACTTC.

The rearrangement links TRBV27 to TRBJ2-6; 10 nucleotides align to TRBD1. Trimming removed 3 bases from V and 4 bases from J; junction bases left unmatched: 3. From germline, CDR1 is MNHEY and CDR2 SMNVEV (reference sequence). This CDR3 is 16 amino acids long. The chain's CDR3 is CASSLGQGMGANVLTF. The CDR3 nucleotides are TGTGCCAGCAGTTTGGGACAGGGGATGGGGGCCAACGTCCTGACTTTC.

The chain links TRBV27 to TRBJ1-6; 8 positions match TRBD1. Per the germline V gene, CDR1 is MNHEY and CDR2 is SMNVEV (reference sequence). The CDR3 loop spans 18 amino acids. V trimming: 6 bases; J trimming: 0 bases; junction bases outside the gene matches: 10. CDR3 nucleotides: TGTGCCAGCAGGTTCCGGGACAGGTTTAGCTCCTATAATTCACCCCTCCACTTT. Amino acids: CASRFRDRFSSYNSPLHF.

The sample holds one count of this clone. The genes are TRBV6-6 and TRBJ1-6, with 9 bases aligning to TRBD1. The CDR3 sequence is 15 residues long. V lost 7 bases, J lost 12 bases, and 13 bases stayed unmatched. Germline V gives CDR1 MNHNY, CDR2 SVGAGI (reference sequence). This CDR3 reads CASIPQGADTQPLHF. DNA for the CDR3: TGTGCCAGCATTCCACAGGGGGCAGATACTCAACCCCTCCACTTT.

V and J are TRBV14 and TRBJ2-1; 7 bases line up with TRBD2. V shed 1 base and J 10 bases; nucleotides not matched to a gene: 10. The CDR3 runs to 15 residues. Germline V gene data show CDR1 as SGHDN and CDR2 as FVKESK. The CDR3 loop is CASSQGSSGVREQFF. The CDR3 nucleotides read TGTGCCAGCAGCCAAGGATCTAGCGGTGTCAGGGAGCAGTTCTTC.

The chain carries TRBV11-2 and TRBJ2-7; the match to TRBD2 covers 10 bases. V shed 6 bases and J 2 bases; nucleotides not matched to a gene: 7. The CDR3 sequence is 15 residues long. Germline loops: CDR1 SGHAT, CDR2 FQNNGV. Written as DNA, the CDR3 is TGTGCCAGCAGATTTACTAGCGGGACCGCCTACGAGCAGTACTTC. Its translation is CASRFTSGTAYEQYF.

This chain uses TRBV2 with TRBJ2-1, with D perhaps matching TRBD2 (5 bases). This CDR3 spans 15 amino acids. Germline CDR1 reads SNHLY; CDR2 reads FYNNEI. Trimming removed 5 bases from V and 2 bases from J, with 13 bases in between. Written as DNA, the CDR3 is TGTGCCAGCAGTCTTCGGCGGGCCGCCTACAATGAGCAGTTCTTC. This gives the protein CASSLRRAAYNEQFF.

The J gene is TRBJ2-7, the V gene TRBV28; 8 bases agree with TRBD2. The trim removed 1 base at V and 0 bases at J, leaving 8 bases unmatched. From germline, CDR1 is MDHEN and CDR2 SYDVKM. The CDR3 loop spans 17 amino acids. CDR3 bases: TGTGCCAGCAGTTTATTAACTAGCGGATCGAGCTCCTACGAGCAGTACTTC. Translation gives CASSLLTSGSSSYEQYF.

The chain carries TRBV7-9 and TRBJ2-1; no firm D call. This CDR3 comprises 18 residues. Germline values: CDR1 SEHNR, CDR2 FQNEAQ (reference sequence). The V end lost 7 bases, the J end lost 3 bases, and 25 bases lay between the germline ends. CDR3 in amino acids: CASTPRVGEVPNYNEQFF. CDR3 nucleotides: TGTGCCAGCACCCCCCGGGTGGGTGAAGTACCTAACTACAATGAGCAGTTCTTC.